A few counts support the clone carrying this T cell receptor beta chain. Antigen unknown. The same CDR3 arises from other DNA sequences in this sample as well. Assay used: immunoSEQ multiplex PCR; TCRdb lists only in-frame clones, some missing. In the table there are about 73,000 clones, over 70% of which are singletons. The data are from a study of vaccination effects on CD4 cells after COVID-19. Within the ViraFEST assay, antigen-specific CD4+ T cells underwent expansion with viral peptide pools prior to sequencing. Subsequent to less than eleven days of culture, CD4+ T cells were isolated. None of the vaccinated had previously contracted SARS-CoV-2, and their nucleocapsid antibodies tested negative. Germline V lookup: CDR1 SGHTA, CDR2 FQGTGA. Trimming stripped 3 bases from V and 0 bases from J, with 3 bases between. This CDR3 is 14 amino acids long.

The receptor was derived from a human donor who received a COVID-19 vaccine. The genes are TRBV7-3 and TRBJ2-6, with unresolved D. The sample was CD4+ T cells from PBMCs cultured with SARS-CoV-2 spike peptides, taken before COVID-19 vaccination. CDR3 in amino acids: CASSLSSGANVLTF. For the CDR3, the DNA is TGTGCCAGCAGCTTGAGCTCTGGGGCCAACGTCCTGACTTTC.